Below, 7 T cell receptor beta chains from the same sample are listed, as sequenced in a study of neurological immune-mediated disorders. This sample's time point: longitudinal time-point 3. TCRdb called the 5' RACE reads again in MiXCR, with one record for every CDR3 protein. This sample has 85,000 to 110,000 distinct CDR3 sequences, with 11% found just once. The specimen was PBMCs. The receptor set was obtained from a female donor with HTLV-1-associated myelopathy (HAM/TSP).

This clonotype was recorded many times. The CDR3 sequence: CASSDEGRDYEQYF. In nucleotides, the CDR3 is TGTGCCAGCAGTGATGAGGGGCGAGACTACGAGCAGTACTTC. V gene TRBV2 combines with J gene TRBJ2-7; D may be TRBD1 or TRBD2 (5 bases each). Per germline, CDR1 SNHLY and CDR2 FYNNEI. The CDR3 loop spans 14 amino acids. Trimming removed 3 bases at V and 3 bases at J, with 12 bases between.

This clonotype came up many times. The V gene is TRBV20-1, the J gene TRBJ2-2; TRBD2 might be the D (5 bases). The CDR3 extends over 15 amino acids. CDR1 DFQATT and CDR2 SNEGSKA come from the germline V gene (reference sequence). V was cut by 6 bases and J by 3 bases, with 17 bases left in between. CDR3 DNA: TGCAGTGCGCGCTGGGGAGCGCCGGACACCGGGGAGCTGTTTTTT. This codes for CSARWGAPDTGELFF.

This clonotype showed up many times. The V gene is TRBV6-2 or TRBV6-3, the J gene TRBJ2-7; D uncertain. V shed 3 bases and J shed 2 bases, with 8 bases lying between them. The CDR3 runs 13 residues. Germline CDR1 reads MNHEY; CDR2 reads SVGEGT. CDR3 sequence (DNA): TGTGCCAGCAGTTATTTCGGAACCTACGAGCAGTACTTC. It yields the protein CASSYFGTYEQYF.

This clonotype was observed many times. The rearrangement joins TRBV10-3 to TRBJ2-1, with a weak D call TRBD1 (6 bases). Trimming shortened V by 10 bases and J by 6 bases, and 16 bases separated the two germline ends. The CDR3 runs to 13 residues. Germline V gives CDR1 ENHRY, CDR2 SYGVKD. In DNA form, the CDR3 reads TGTGCCACGCGGACAGCGGAGATCAATGAGCAGTTCTTC. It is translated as CATRTAEINEQFF.

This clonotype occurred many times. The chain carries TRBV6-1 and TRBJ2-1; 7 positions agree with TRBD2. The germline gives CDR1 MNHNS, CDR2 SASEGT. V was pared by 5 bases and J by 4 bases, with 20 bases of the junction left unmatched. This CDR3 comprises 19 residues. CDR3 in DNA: TGTGCCAGCAGTAACGAGAAGCGGGGCTCTCTTCGGATTTACAATGAGCAGTTCTTC. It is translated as CASSNEKRGSLRIYNEQFF.

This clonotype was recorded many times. CDR3 amino acids: CASSATGLQETQYF. Here the CDR3 DNA reads TGCGCCAGCAGCGCGACAGGGCTCCAGGAGACCCAGTACTTC. This sequence joins TRBV10-1 and TRBJ2-5; TRBD1 agrees at 7 bases. V was clipped by 6 bases and J by 5 bases; unmatched bases: 9. In germline, CDR1 is WNHNN, CDR2 SYGVQD (reference sequence). This CDR3 spans 14 amino acids.

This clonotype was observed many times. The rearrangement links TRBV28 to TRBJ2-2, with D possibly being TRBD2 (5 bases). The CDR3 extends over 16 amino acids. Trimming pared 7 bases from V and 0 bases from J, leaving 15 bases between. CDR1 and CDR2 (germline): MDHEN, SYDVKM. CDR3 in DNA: TGTGCCAGCACCTCCCCCGGAGGAACGAACACCGGGGAGCTGTTTTTT. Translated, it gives CASTSPGGTNTGELFF.